Detailed here is one T cell receptor beta chain. Antigen specificity is unknown. TCRdb reprocessed the reads via MiXCR and lists one record per CDR3 protein. The repertoire holds about 890,000 distinct CDR3 sequences, with approximately 33% as singletons. This entry is derived from a study of T cell repertoires in cytomegalovirus infection. Findings and caveats of the study: Clonotypes of TCR beta that were HLA-C-restricted and CMV-specific dominated the ex vivo response.

This TCR derives from a human donor in good health (CMV status not recorded). Some clones in this sample may be carry-over from other donors' samples. The sequencing here drew on cultured CD8+ T cells from PBMCs, taken from culture after CMV antigen stimulation.

The CDR3 is CAIMWDSAGELFF. The CDR3, as DNA: TGTGCCATCATGTGGGATAGCGCCGGGGAGCTGTTTTTT. V usage is TRBV10-3 and J usage is TRBJ2-2, with D possibly being TRBD2 (5 bases). Germline CDR1 reads ENHRY; CDR2 reads SYGVKD. Trimming took 7 bases from V and 6 from J, leaving 12 bases between them. The CDR3 loop spans 13 amino acids.